The source of this TCR beta chain is a study of shared clonotypes between healthy human individuals. Those who donated were healthy HIV-negative adults, with no recent acute infections or vaccinations reported. General study findings and limits: Limitation of the genetic and exposure-history diversity represented came from the few donors.

PCR replicates from unsorted PBMC used 300 ng DNA, and this amount was some 30,000 T cell genomes. Some clones are missing from TCRdb's copy, which holds only in-frame ones; the method was immunoSEQ multiplex PCR. The sample has about 480,000 clones, 79% seen once. With regard to this clone: The antigen is undetermined.

Sequenced input: PBMCs. This TCR was sampled from a middle-aged woman in good health. Some clones in this sample may be carry-over from other donors' samples.

The CDR3 loop is CASSRGGQTSGSSTDTQYF. The CDR3 DNA reads TGTGCCAGCAGTCGAGGGGGACAGACTAGCGGGAGTTCTACAGATACGCAGTATTTT. The genes are TRBV27 and TRBJ2-3; 12 bases fit TRBD2. V shed 5 bases and J 3 bases; nucleotides not matched to a gene: 15. The CDR3 sequence is 19 residues long. The germline V gene has CDR1 MNHEY and CDR2 SMNVEV (reference sequence).